This T cell receptor (beta chain) was identified in a study of T cell responses to AZD1222 COVID-19 vaccine. Comments on this clone: Its antigen is not known.

Assay: immunoSEQ multiplex PCR; the TCRdb copy retains only in-frame clones and omits some. The table shows around 190,000 clones, with approximately 86% occurring only once. Points from the study as a whole: All repertoire sampling was performed exclusively after the peak T cell response.

The CDR3 contains 15 residues. Germline V gene data show CDR1 as WNHNN and CDR2 as SYGVQD (reference sequence). V was clipped by 4 bases and J by 8 bases; unmatched bases: 10. This specimen was peripheral blood, taken on day 0 of AZD1222 vaccination. The TCR originated in an adult in good health. The rearrangement joins TRBV10-1 to TRBJ2-4; 8 bases line up with TRBD2. The CDR3 loop reads CASSVAGGRIDIQYF. The CDR3 region has the DNA TGCGCCAGCAGTGTTGCGGGGGGAAGGATAGACATTCAGTACTTC.